This paragraph reports one TCR beta chain. Antigen specificity is unknown. This sample is drawn from a study of cytomegalovirus exposure and HLA in healthy donors. Study-wide results and caveats: Association of 16,951 TCR beta sequences with HLA alleles was found at 0.05 false discovery rate in a later analysis. It was confirmed in vitro that a few of the CMV-associated chains were specific for CMV antigens. On later analysis, the bulk of CMV-associated TCR beta chains appeared to be HLA-restricted.

PCR used 60 Vbeta primers and 13 Jbeta primers. The assay was immunoSEQ multiplex PCR, and TCRdb's table has in-frame clones only and misses some. The sample lists 150,000 or so clones, roughly 77% occurring once. The CDR3 has 15 amino acids. Germline CDR1 is KGHSH and CDR2 is LQKENI. The V and J ends lost 6 bases and 5 bases, in that order; junction bases with no gene match: 8. The sample taken for sequencing was PBMCs. The V gene is TRBV18, the J gene TRBJ1-5; 9 nucleotides match TRBD1. The source is a woman aged 50 to 60 in good health and CMV-seropositive. The CDR3 loop reads CASSPTGGDYQPQHF. In DNA form, the CDR3 reads TGTGCCAGCTCGCCGACAGGGGGGGACTATCAGCCCCAGCATTTT. The complete variable domain, with remaining parts taken from reference TRBV18 and TRBJ1-5, reads NAGVMQNPRHLVRRRGQEARLRCSPMKGHSHVYWYRQLPEEGLKFMVYLQKENIIDESGMPKERFSAEFPKEGPSILRIQQVVRGDSAAYFCASSPTGGDYQPQHFGDGTRLSIL.